This T cell receptor beta chain was observed in a study of T cell changes during pregnancy in multiple sclerosis. Sequencing used immunoSEQ multiplex PCR; TCRdb keeps in-frame clones, though not all of them. Among under 70,000 clones listed, roughly 89% were seen once. Germline loops: CDR1 SNHLY, CDR2 FYNNEI. This CDR3 comprises 14 residues. Unmatched junction bases numbered 9, after V lost 7 bases and J lost 4 bases. The sample holds a few counts of this clone. This clonotype was obtained from a female donor in good health, enrolled as a control in a pregnancy study. This material consisted of peripheral blood, taken in the third trimester of pregnancy. This chain joins TRBV2 and TRBJ1-1; 7 positions agree with TRBD1. This CDR3 is CASTNDRVGTEAFF. The CDR3 bases are TGTGCCAGCACTAACGACAGGGTTGGCACTGAAGCTTTCTTT. Filled out from reference TRBV2 and TRBJ1-1, the complete variable domain reads EPEVTQTPSHQVTQMGQEVILRCVPISNHLYFYWYRQILGQKVEFLVSFYNNEISEKSEIFDDQFSVERPDGSNFTLKIRSTKLEDSAMYFCASTNDRVGTEAFFGQGTRLTVV.